These 27 T cell receptor beta chains came from one sample sequenced in a study of T-cell reconstitution after alpha-beta-depleted transplantation in children. Molecular barcoding with unique molecular identifiers was used for the TCRbeta library. TCRdb independently ran MiXCR on the PCR reads; one entry per CDR3 protein. In the table there are about 130,000 distinct CDR3 sequences, about 9.6% of which are singletons. The specimen comprised PBMCs, mostly from graft donor cells, sampled 180 days after TCRalphabeta/CD19-depleted stem cell transplant. The receptors were gathered from a girl under two years old who had a stem cell transplant for combined immunodeficiency, so the T cells may come from the graft donor.

V gene TRBV10-3 combines with J gene TRBJ1-1; D possibly corresponds to TRBD1 (5 bases). The length of the CDR3 is 14 residues. Germline V CDR1 and CDR2: ENHRY, SYGVKD. The V end was cut by 5 bases, the J end by 1 base, with 11 bases between. The CDR3 spells CAISRQHSNTEAFF. Written as DNA, the CDR3 is TGTGCCATCAGTAGACAGCACTCGAACACTGAAGCTTTCTTT.

This clonotype was observed a handful of times. The chain combines TRBV20-1 with TRBJ2-1, with 11 bases aligning to TRBD2. Per germline, CDR1 DFQATT and CDR2 SNEGSKA (reference sequence). The CDR3 loop spans 14 amino acids. J was trimmed by 8 bases and V by 1 base; bases with no gene match: 4. The CDR3 loop reads CSARGPLAGDEQFF. The CDR3 nucleotides are TGCAGTGCTAGAGGCCCACTAGCGGGAGATGAGCAGTTCTTC.

This clonotype turned up a few times. J is TRBJ2-1 and V is TRBV20-1; no reliable D call. The V gene lost 3 bases and the J gene lost 9 bases, with 9 bases spanning the gap. Germline V lookup: CDR1 DFQATT, CDR2 SNEGSKA (reference sequence). This CDR3 spans 11 amino acids. The CDR3 reads CSASRRPEQFF. CDR3 DNA: TGCAGTGCTAGCAGGAGACCTGAGCAGTTCTTC.

This clonotype was observed a handful of times. The rearrangement uses TRBV20-1 and TRBJ1-5, with a weak D call TRBD1 (6 bases). Germline lookup yields CDR1 DFQATT and CDR2 SNEGSKA (reference sequence). CDR3 size: 14 residues. V lost 6 bases, J lost 0 bases, and 12 bases lay in between. CDR3 amino acids: CSATGSHSNQPQHF. CDR3 nucleotide sequence: TGCAGTGCCACAGGGTCACATAGCAATCAGCCCCAGCATTTT.

This clonotype was recorded a few times. The chain recombines TRBV6-5 with TRBJ2-1; 7 nucleotides agree with TRBD2. The V gene's germline CDR1 is MNHEY and CDR2 SVGAGI. The CDR3 is made up of 15 amino acids. V gave up 2 bases and J gave up 3 bases; unmatched junction bases: 4. The CDR3 spells CASSYGGSIYNEQFF. DNA for the CDR3: TGTGCCAGCAGTTACGGCGGGAGTATCTACAATGAGCAGTTCTTC.

The chain's CDR3 is CASSIDRSGGSYNEQFF. The CDR3 nucleotides are TGTGCCAGTAGTATAGATCGTAGCGGAGGTTCCTACAATGAGCAGTTCTTC. The V call is TRBV19, the J call TRBJ2-1, with TRBD2 as a possible D gene (6 bases). The V end was cut by 0 bases, the J end by 1 base, with 13 bases between. Germline V gives CDR1 LNHDA, CDR2 SQIVND (reference sequence). The CDR3 length is 17 residues.

The V and J genes are TRBV6-5 and TRBJ2-1, with D unclear. This CDR3 is 11 amino acids long. V lost 8 bases to trimming and J lost 8 bases, with 10 bases between them. Germline values: CDR1 MNHEY, CDR2 SVGAGI. This chain's CDR3 is CASDGVDEQFF. CDR3 in DNA: TGTGCCAGCGATGGGGTCGATGAGCAGTTCTTC.

The CDR3 DNA reads TGTGCCAGCAGTTACCCCGCTGCCCTCTTTTTTCACGAGCAGTACTTC. It is translated as CASSYPAALFFHEQYF. The chain combines TRBV6-2 or TRBV6-3 with TRBJ2-7, with no clear D. Trimming pared 2 bases from V and 5 bases from J, leaving 19 bases between. CDR1 is MNHEY and CDR2 is SVGEGT in the germline V gene. This CDR3 contains 16 residues.

The gene calls are TRBV7-8 and TRBJ2-7; D uncertain. V gave up 3 bases and J gave up 1 base, with 7 bases separating them. Looked up from germline, CDR1 is SGHVS and CDR2 is FQNEAQ. The CDR3 consists of 13 residues. The CDR3 coding sequence is TGTGCCAGCAGCTTGGATTTTTCCTACGAGCAGTACTTC. Encoded protein: CASSLDFSYEQYF.

This clonotype appeared a few times. The chain joins TRBV10-3 to TRBJ2-7; D gene uncertain. Germline V gene data show CDR1 as ENHRY and CDR2 as SYGVKD. CDR3 length: 12 amino acids. Trimming left V 10 bases short and J 0 bases short, with 10 bases between. This chain's CDR3 is CATRFNSYEQYF. CDR3 nucleotide sequence: TGTGCCACCCGCTTCAACTCCTACGAGCAGTACTTC.

This clonotype was seen ten or more times. The V gene is TRBV7-3, the J gene TRBJ2-1; D ambiguous. CDR1 SGHTA and CDR2 FQGTGA come from the germline V gene. The germline V and J ends were trimmed by 2 bases and 4 bases, with 12 bases remaining between them. The CDR3 contains 15 residues. In DNA form, the CDR3 reads TGTGCCAGCAGCTTACTCTCCCCTAGGTACAATGAGCAGTTCTTC. It codes for CASSLLSPRYNEQFF.

This clonotype was recorded many times. The chain is built from TRBV10-3 and TRBJ2-1; tentatively, D is TRBD2 (6 bases). V dropped 3 bases and J dropped 8 bases, with 17 bases sitting between them. Germline assignment: CDR1 ENHRY and CDR2 SYGVKD. This CDR3 region has 15 residues. The CDR3 nucleotides are TGTGCCATCAGTGATTTAGACGGGAGAGCATATGAGCAGTTCTTC. Protein sequence: CAISDLDGRAYEQFF.

The chain recombines TRBV5-1 with TRBJ1-1; no firm D call. V was shortened by 2 bases and J by 1 base, with 12 bases between the two germline ends. The CDR3 consists of 15 residues. CDR1 and CDR2 from the germline V gene are SGHRS and YFSETQ. The chain's CDR3 is CASSLFWDRNTEAFF. As DNA, the CDR3 is TGCGCCAGCAGCTTATTCTGGGATAGGAACACTGAAGCTTTCTTT.

The V and J genes are TRBV7-2 and TRBJ1-4; no definite D call. This CDR3 comprises 12 residues. V was cut by 5 bases and J by 5 bases, with 6 bases left in between. Germline lookup yields CDR1 SGHTA and CDR2 FQGNSA. The CDR3 sequence: CASSQTNEKLFF. The CDR3, as DNA: TGTGCCAGCAGCCAGACCAATGAAAAACTGTTTTTT.

As concerns this clonotype: A read error may be the cause here, since a much bigger clone is one base away. The CDR3 protein is CAISGFPPGTVDDNEQFF. The CDR3, as DNA: TGTGCCATCAGTGGATTCCCGCCCGGGACAGTGGATGACAATGAGCAGTTCTTC. The chain is built from TRBV10-3 and TRBJ2-1; 7 bases align to TRBD1. The CDR3 spans 18 residues. Germline lookup yields CDR1 ENHRY and CDR2 SYGVKD. Losses at the gene ends were 4 bases for V and 5 bases for J; bases not matched to a gene: 17.

The chain joins TRBV18 to TRBJ2-2; TRBD2 agrees at 7 bases. J lost 2 bases, V lost 1 base, and 7 bases had no gene match. The germline V gene has CDR1 KGHSH and CDR2 LQKENI. The CDR3 is 17 amino acids. Here the CDR3 DNA reads TGTGCCAGCTCACCACGGATCCCGGGAGGAAACACCGGGGAGCTGTTTTTT. Protein sequence: CASSPRIPGGNTGELFF.

The chain is built from TRBV11-2 and TRBJ1-1, with D possibly TRBD1 on 5 matching bases. Germline V gene sequence: CDR1 SGHAT, CDR2 FQNNGV. Between the trimmed V and J ends, which lost 5 bases and 5 bases, there was a span of 15 bases. There are 14 residues in the CDR3. CDR3 residues: CASSPLGGWTEAFF. The CDR3 DNA reads as TGTGCCAGCAGCCCCCTGGGGGGTTGGACTGAAGCTTTCTTT.

This clonotype was seen more than once but under ten times. This chain joins TRBV10-3 and TRBJ2-3, with D possibly matching TRBD2 (5 bases). V lost 3 bases and J 0 bases, leaving 13 bases between the germline ends. Germline V CDR1 and CDR2: ENHRY, SYGVKD. This CDR3 contains 16 residues. CDR3 nucleotide sequence: TGTGCCATCAGTGACCTGACGGGATCTAGCACAGATACGCAGTATTTT. Amino acids: CAISDLTGSSTDTQYF.

This clonotype was seen many times. The V call is TRBV27, the J call TRBJ2-5; 7 positions agree with TRBD1. CDR1 and CDR2 from the germline V gene are MNHEY and SMNVEV (reference sequence). The CDR3 is made up of 12 amino acids. V was pared by 6 bases and J by 5 bases, with 3 bases of the junction left unmatched. CDR3: CASSHRGETQYF. As DNA, the CDR3 is TGTGCCAGCAGCCACAGGGGCGAGACCCAGTACTTC.

This chain connects TRBV5-1 to TRBJ2-3; D is perhaps TRBD1 (6 bases). Germline loops: CDR1 SGHRS, CDR2 YFSETQ. This CDR3 is built from 16 residues. The V end lost 0 bases, the J end lost 2 bases, and 13 bases lay between the germline ends. The chain's CDR3 is CASSLEGRGPTDTQYF. The CDR3 DNA reads as TGCGCCAGCAGCTTGGAGGGCAGGGGACCCACAGATACGCAGTATTTT. The entire variable domain, with the rest obtained from reference TRBV5-1 and TRBJ2-3, is as follows: KAGVTQTPRYLIKTRGQQVTLSCSPISGHRSVSWYQQTPGQGLQFLFEYFSETQRNKGNFPGRFSGRQFSNSRSEMNVSTLELGDSALYLCASSLEGRGPTDTQYFGPGTRLTVL.

This clonotype has only a few counts. The chain couples TRBV7-9 to TRBJ2-1; 12 nucleotides agree with TRBD2. CDR3 length: 17 residues. Trimming removed 6 bases from V and 6 bases from J; junction bases left unmatched: 12. Germline CDR1 reads SEHNR; CDR2 reads FQNEAQ (reference sequence). CDR3 coding DNA: TGTGCCAGCAGATCCAAACAGACTAGCGGGAGCCCCAATGAGCAGTTCTTC. It is translated as CASRSKQTSGSPNEQFF.

Here the CDR3 reads CASRGRTGSPYEQYF. DNA of the CDR3: TGTGCCAGCAGAGGAAGGACAGGGTCGCCCTACGAGCAGTACTTC. The V gene is TRBV27, the J gene TRBJ2-7, with 8 bases matching TRBD1. Losses at the gene ends were 6 bases for V and 2 bases for J; bases not matched to a gene: 9. The germline gives CDR1 MNHEY, CDR2 SMNVEV (reference sequence). This CDR3 has 15 residues.

V and J are TRBV20-1 and TRBJ2-3, with D perhaps TRBD2 (5 bases). CDR1 and CDR2 (germline): DFQATT, SNEGSKA (reference sequence). The CDR3 contains 15 residues. V lost 3 bases, J lost 2 bases, and 15 bases lay in between. CDR3 loop: CSASEGTTVTDTQYF. In DNA form, the CDR3 reads TGCAGTGCTAGTGAGGGCACCACAGTCACAGATACGCAGTATTTT.

The chain joins TRBV9 to TRBJ2-4; TRBD2 matches at 11 bases. The CDR3 is made up of 16 amino acids. With 4 bases clipped from V and 4 bases from J, the junction kept 7 bases outside the gene matches. CDR1 is SGDLS and CDR2 is YYNGEE in the germline V gene. The CDR3 DNA follows: TGTGCCAGCAGCCCGGGACTAGCGGAGGGAAAAAACATTCAGTACTTC. Protein sequence: CASSPGLAEGKNIQYF.

This clonotype was counted many times. V usage is TRBV10-3 and J usage is TRBJ2-3; tentatively, D is TRBD1 or TRBD2 (6 bases each). The CDR3 is 15 residues long. V was pared by 2 bases and J by 2 bases, with 11 bases between. CDR1 and CDR2 (germline): ENHRY, SYGVKD. CDR3 in amino acids: CAISEHGGLTDTQYF. CDR3 DNA: TGTGCCATCAGTGAGCATGGGGGGCTCACAGATACGCAGTATTTT.

This clonotype was seen a few times. The genes are TRBV20-1 and TRBJ2-7; D not certain. Germline CDR1 and CDR2: DFQATT and SNEGSKA (reference sequence). The CDR3 is 12 residues long. V lost 4 bases to trimming and J lost 3 bases, with 10 bases between them. The CDR3: CSATATNYEQYF. In DNA, the CDR3 is TGCAGTGCTACTGCCACAAACTACGAGCAGTACTTC.

This chain uses TRBV25-1 with TRBJ2-3, with a weak D call TRBD1 (5 bases). V was pared by 0 bases and J by 1 base, with 5 bases between. The germline V gene encodes CDR1 MGHDK and CDR2 SYGVNS. The CDR3 totals 14 residues. CDR3 sequence (DNA): TGTGCCAGCAGTGAATACAGGGGCACAGATACGCAGTATTTT. Amino acids: CASSEYRGTDTQYF.